The rows below give T cell receptor beta chains drawn from one sample of a study of radiotherapy plus CTLA-4 blockade in lung cancer. The table came from immunoSEQ multiplex PCR; TCRdb's copy has only in-frame clones and leaves some out. The table includes some 45,000 clones, 70% to 80% detected once. Here the sequenced sample was peripheral blood, taken from a patient treated with radiotherapy plus ipilimumab. The receptors stem from a human donor with non-small cell lung cancer who had stable disease on radiotherapy plus ipilimumab. The CDR3 runs from the conserved cysteine through the conserved F or W. D genes are given only for firm matches. Clone size is given for some rows only: seen once, a few or many times, or a class if the clone is expanded.

d_gene,j_gene,abundance,v_gene,CDR3nt,CDR3aa
-,TRBJ2-3,-,TRBV11-2,TGTGCCAGCAGCGGCCTGAGGCGGGCGGCAGATACGCAGTATTTT,CASSGLRRAADTQYF
TRBD2,TRBJ2-2,-,TRBV2,TGTGCCAGCAGTGAAAGCGGGAGACTACGGTCCGGGGAGCTGTTTTTT,CASSESGRLRSGELFF
TRBD1,TRBJ2-3,-,TRBV6-1,TGTGCCAGCAGTGAAAGGAGACAGGGAGTCACAGATACGCAGTATTTT,CASSERRQGVTDTQYF
-,TRBJ2-4,-,TRBV20-1,TGCAGTGCTGCGGACAGCGGCACTCAGTACTTC,CSAADSGTQYF
-,TRBJ1-1,-,TRBV6-4,TGTGCCAGCAGTGTCCTCTTAAACACTGAAGCTTTCTTT,CASSVLLNTEAFF
-,TRBJ2-1,few,TRBV6-6,TGTGCCAGCACTTCTGGGGGGATCAGCTCCTACAATGAGCAGTTCTTC,CASTSGGISSYNEQFF
-,TRBJ1-1,-,TRBV27,TGTGCCAGCAGTGGGGGTTTTCAAGCTTTCTTT,CASSGGFQAFF
-,TRBJ1-5,-,TRBV19,TGTGCCAGTAGTATGAGCAGGGATCAGCCCCAGCATTTT,CASSMSRDQPQHF
-,TRBJ1-2,-,TRBV7-9,TGTGCCAGCAGCCCCCGGTCCAGAAGTGGTATCGGTGGCTACACCTTC,CASSPRSRSGIGGYTF
-,TRBJ2-6,-,TRBV4-1,TGCGCCAGCAGCCAAGCGGGGAGCTCTGGGGCCAACGTCCTGACTTTC,CASSQAGSSGANVLTF
-,TRBJ1-6,-,TRBV4-3,TGCGCCAGCAGCCAAGTGGTGGCTAATTCACCCCTCCACTTT,CASSQVVANSPLHF
-,TRBJ1-1,-,TRBV5-8,TGTGCCAGCAGCTTGGCGCCGGTGAACACTGAAGCTTTCTTT,CASSLAPVNTEAFF
-,TRBJ1-4,-,TRBV6-1,TGTGCCAGCAGTGCAACAGGGTCGTCCGGTGAAAAACTGTTTTTT,CASSATGSSGEKLFF
-,TRBJ1-3,-,TRBV28,TGTGCCAGCAGTGGACAGAACACCATATATTTT,CASSGQNTIYF
-,TRBJ2-7,-,TRBV11-3,TGTGCCAGCTCCCGGGACTCCCGGGACGAGCAGTACTTC,CASSRDSRDEQYF
-,TRBJ2-3,-,TRBV9,TGTGCCAGCAGACAGCTACTCGACACAGATACGCAGTATTTT,CASRQLLDTDTQYF
-,TRBJ2-4,-,TRBV27,TGTGCCAGTATGGACTTGGGGCTAGCCAAAAACATTCAGTACTTC,CASMDLGLAKNIQYF
-,TRBJ2-3,-,TRBV5-1,TGCGCCAGCAGCTTGGGCAGGGTCACAGATACGCAGTATTTT,CASSLGRVTDTQYF
-,TRBJ1-5,few,TRBV6-6,TGTGCCAGCACTACCGGCAGGGTGGGGCCCCAGCATTTT,CASTTGRVGPQHF
-,TRBJ1-1,-,TRBV6-1,TGTGCCAGCAGTGAAGCCAGTCGATGGGGGCTCGCTGAAGCTTTCTTT,CASSEASRWGLAEAFF
-,TRBJ2-1,-,TRBV7-3,TGTGCCAGCAGCCTCCCACCCACAGACAGAAAGCAGTTCTTC,CASSLPPTDRKQFF
-,TRBJ1-1,-,TRBV11-2,TGTGCCAGCAGCATGAGTTTGGGGAACACTGAAGCTTTCTTT,CASSMSLGNTEAFF
-,TRBJ1-2,few,TRBV6-6,TGTGCCAGCAGTTACTCGAGGGAGACTTACTATGGCTACACCTTC,CASSYSRETYYGYTF
-,TRBJ1-1,-,TRBV6-1,TGTGCCAGCAGTGAAAGGTCGGTCGGGTTGGGCACTGAAGCTTTCTTT,CASSERSVGLGTEAFF
-,TRBJ2-1,-,TRBV10-3,TGTGCCATCAGTGAGAGGGTGGGGACGCAGTTCTTC,CAISERVGTQFF
-,TRBJ1-1,-,TRBV9,TGTGCCAGCAGCGTAGGTGGAGGACAGACGAACACTGAAGCTTTCTTT,CASSVGGGQTNTEAFF
TRBD1,TRBJ1-1,few,TRBV6-6,TGTGCCAGCAGACTGGAACAGGGGATAGCTTTCTTT,CASRLEQGIAFF
-,TRBJ1-6,-,TRBV5-6,TGTGCCAGCAGCTTGGCCCAGGGCGGTTCACCCCTCCACTTT,CASSLAQGGSPLHF
-,TRBJ2-7,-,TRBV2,TGTGCCAGCCGGAACAGGATGGGGACCTACGAGCAGTACTTC,CASRNRMGTYEQYF
-,TRBJ1-6,-,TRBV27,TGTGCCAGCAGTTTATCTGTAGGGGGGGCGGGCAATTCACCCCTCCACTTT,CASSLSVGGAGNSPLHF
-,TRBJ2-2,-,TRBV9,TGTGCCAGCAGCGTAACAGTCCTCACCGGGGAGCTGTTTTTT,CASSVTVLTGELFF
TRBD1,TRBJ2-7,-,TRBV5-5,TGTGCCAGCAGCATTAGGACAGGGTCCTCCTACGAGCAGTACTTC,CASSIRTGSSYEQYF
TRBD1,TRBJ1-2,-,TRBV2,TGTGCCAGCAGCGCGGACAGGGGAAACTATGGCTACACCTTC,CASSADRGNYGYTF
-,TRBJ1-1,-,TRBV7-8,TGTGCCAGCAGCTTATGGAGGGGGAGGGGGAGCACTGAAGCTTTCTTT,CASSLWRGRGSTEAFF
-,TRBJ1-6,-,TRBV19,TGTGCCAGTAGACACAAGCCCGGGGGGACATCAAATTCACCCCTCCACTTT,CASRHKPGGTSNSPLHF
TRBD2,TRBJ2-3,-,TRBV28,TGTGCCAGCAGTTATACTAGCGGGGGTACCTGGGCAGATACGCAGTATTTT,CASSYTSGGTWADTQYF
-,TRBJ1-3,-,TRBV6-6,TGTGCCAGCAGTTACACCCCCAGCTCTGGAAACACCATATATTTT,CASSYTPSSGNTIYF
-,TRBJ1-6,-,TRBV25-1,TGTGCCAGCAGTGAGGGGCCAACCCTGGGAGATAATTCACCCCTCCACTTT,CASSEGPTLGDNSPLHF
-,TRBJ2-2,-,TRBV28,TGTGCCAGCACTGGGACACGGGCCACCGGGGAGCTGTTTTTT,CASTGTRATGELFF
TRBD2,TRBJ2-7,-,TRBV9,TGTGCCAGCAGCGTAGTCCCTAGCGGGGACTCCTACGAGCAGTACTTC,CASSVVPSGDSYEQYF
-,TRBJ1-5,-,TRBV2,TGTGCCAGCAGTATCTTTGGGGTTAGCAATCAGCCCCAGCATTTT,CASSIFGVSNQPQHF
-,TRBJ1-6,-,TRBV9,TGTGCCAGCAGCGTAGGGGGAAGTAGGAATTCACCCCTCCACTTT,CASSVGGSRNSPLHF
-,TRBJ1-2,-,TRBV5-6,TGTGCCAGCAGCCCCCTTGAGGTATCTAACTATGGCTACACCTTC,CASSPLEVSNYGYTF
-,TRBJ1-1,-,TRBV10-1,TGCGCCAGCAGTGAGTCCCGGGGCCGGAACACTGAAGCTTTCTTT,CASSESRGRNTEAFF
TRBD1,TRBJ1-2,few,TRBV2,TGTGCCAGCAGTGATGGGGCAGGGGGTAACTATGGCTACACCTTC,CASSDGAGGNYGYTF
-,TRBJ1-5,-,TRBV5-4,TGTGCCAGCTCCCCGGCGGGGAAGAAAGGGAATCAGCCCCAGCATTTT,CASSPAGKKGNQPQHF
-,TRBJ2-3,-,TRBV4-3,TGCGCCAGCAGCCAAGGGGGGGGCACAGATACGCAGTATTTT,CASSQGGGTDTQYF
TRBD2,TRBJ2-7,few,TRBV4-1,TGCGCCAGCAGCCAAGTTCTTGGTAGCGGGGGCCCTCTCTCCTACGAGCAGTACTTC,CASSQVLGSGGPLSYEQYF
TRBD1,TRBJ1-4,once,TRBV6-5,TGTGCCAGCAGGCCGGGACAGGCTAGCGAAAAACTGTTTTTT,CASRPGQASEKLFF
-,TRBJ1-1,-,TRBV29-1,TGCAGCGTTGTTAAGAGAGTGGGTACTGAAGCTTTCTTT,CSVVKRVGTEAFF
-,TRBJ1-1,-,TRBV11-2,TGTGCCAGCAGCTCCTACTCGCCGGGGCAGCGTGAAGCTTTCTTT,CASSSYSPGQREAFF
-,TRBJ1-1,-,TRBV7-9,TGTGCCAGCAGCCCACGAGGGGGGGGGAACACTGAAGCTTTCTTT,CASSPRGGGNTEAFF
-,TRBJ1-1,-,TRBV29-1,TGCAGCGTTGTAAGTAGGCTAATGAACACTGAAGCTTTCTTT,CSVVSRLMNTEAFF
TRBD1,TRBJ2-7,-,TRBV6-6,TGTGCCAGCAGTTACCACTCCGGACAGGGGCCCTACGAGCAGTACTTC,CASSYHSGQGPYEQYF